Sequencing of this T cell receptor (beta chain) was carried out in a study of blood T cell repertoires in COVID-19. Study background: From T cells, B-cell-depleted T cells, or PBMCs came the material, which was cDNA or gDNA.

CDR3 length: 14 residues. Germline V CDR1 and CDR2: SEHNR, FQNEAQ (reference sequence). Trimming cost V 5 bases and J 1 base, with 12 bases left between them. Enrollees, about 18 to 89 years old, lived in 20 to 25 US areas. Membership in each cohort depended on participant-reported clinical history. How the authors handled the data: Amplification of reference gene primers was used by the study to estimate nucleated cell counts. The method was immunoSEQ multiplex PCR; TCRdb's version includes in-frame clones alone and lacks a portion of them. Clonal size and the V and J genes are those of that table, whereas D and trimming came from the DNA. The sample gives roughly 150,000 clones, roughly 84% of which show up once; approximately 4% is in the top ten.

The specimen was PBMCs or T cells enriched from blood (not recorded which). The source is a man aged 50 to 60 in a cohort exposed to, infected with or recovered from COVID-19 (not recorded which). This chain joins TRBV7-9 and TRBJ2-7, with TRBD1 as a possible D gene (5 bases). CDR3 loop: CASSPRASSYEQYF. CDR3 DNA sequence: TGTGCCAGCAGCCCCAGGGCCAGTTCCTACGAGCAGTACTTC.